This TCR beta chain originates from a study of T-cell memory formation after mild COVID-19. This clonotype was seen only a few times. Amplification by 5'RACE using constant-segment primers produced TCR alpha and TCR beta cDNA libraries that carried sample barcodes and UMIs. MiXCR, applied by TCRdb to the 5' RACE reads, yields one record per CDR3 protein. The sample comprises under 250,000 distinct CDR3 sequences, roughly a tenth of which are singletons, and around 3.3% rests with the top ten. The TCR was taken from a young man who had mild COVID-19 (a few samples of this study predate the infection). Cell type and time point are not known. Sequencing was done on a sample of PBMCs or a T cell subset sorted from them (not recorded which).

CDR3: CASSLATGDGYTF. CDR3 nucleotides: TGTGCCAGCAGCTTAGCGACCGGGGATGGCTACACCTTC. The chain employs TRBV7-2 and TRBJ1-2; D gene unclear. Trimming stripped 0 bases from V and 6 bases from J, with 8 bases between. CDR1 SGHTA and CDR2 FQGNSA come from the germline V gene. The length of the CDR3 is 13 residues.